This T cell receptor beta chain was profiled in a study of T cells in localized non-small cell lung cancer. A note on this clone: Antigen: not known.

Clones were sequenced by immunoSEQ multiplex PCR, and TCRdb holds only the in-frame ones, with some missing. The table shows tens of thousands of clones, with approximately 88% occurring only once. V shed 6 bases and J shed 5 bases, with 17 bases lying between them. The germline V gene has CDR1 SNHLY and CDR2 FYNNEI. This CDR3 comprises 15 residues. Whole-study findings and limits: Overall survival was longer when the density of T cells in the blood was higher. When the top 100 tumor clones were examined, a median about 60 of them also appeared in the adjacent lung, which was paired and uninvolved.

The input for sequencing was peripheral blood, taken before any cancer treatment. V usage is TRBV2 and J usage is TRBJ2-1; D possibly uses TRBD1 or TRBD2 (6 bases each). This receptor was identified in a male donor at least 60 years old with stage I lung adenocarcinoma. CDR3 loop: CASREGVAYNNEQFF. CDR3 DNA: TGTGCCAGCAGGGAGGGGGTAGCTTATAACAATGAGCAGTTCTTC.